This T cell receptor (beta chain) was retrieved from a study of blood T cell repertoires in COVID-19 (TCRdb year 2020). As for the study more broadly: Samples covering the acute and convalescent phases of COVID-19 were provided by collaborators in the United States, Italy and Spain. The samples were drawn from the first 160 participants of the ongoing ImmuneRACE study and from roughly 1,300 subjects provided by 6 global collaborators. The material from the prospective study consisted of cDNA or gDNA derived from T cells, B-cell-depleted T cells, or PBMCs. A de-identified subject ID, COVID-19 status, age in years and sex were almost always included in the sample metadata. The repertoires were released in a freely available public database intended as a resource for research on the immune response to SARS-CoV-2. The dataset comprised deeply sampled blood TCRbeta repertoires from subjects exposed to, actively infected with, or recovered from COVID-19. HLA class I and class II types, where available, came from metadata supplied by the sample provider rather than from assay-based typing.

TCRbeta CDR3 regions were amplified from genomic DNA using the immunoSEQ Assay, a bias-controlled multiplex PCR. The authors processed their data as follows. The number of nucleated cells in each sample was estimated from the amplification of reference gene primers within the assay. Sequence reads were collapsed and filtered to measure the absolute abundance of every unique TCRbeta CDR3 rearrangement. For each sample, productive Simpson clonality was calculated as the square root of Simpson's diversity index over productive rearrangements. This is the immuneACCESS table as TCRdb keeps it, with only in-frame sequences that have V and J called. A part of the clones is gone; compared with another copy, unresolved V genes explain less than half, and the rest is unexplained. From that table come the V and J calls and clone size; the DNA was used to work out D and trimming. Across this sample there are fewer than 200,000 clones, with approximately 79% seen only once. The top ten constitute 3% of the sample.

The research as a whole found: The amount of clinical and demographic metadata varied by source and participant and was provided uncurated.

The CDR3, cysteine through phenylalanine, is 15 amino acids long. Only the CDR3 DNA is retained, 45 bases long and in frame from the first base. The germline V and J ends show losses of 2 bases and 2 bases respectively, and no gene match explains 3 bases of the junction. Sequences ENHRY (CDR1) and SYGVKD (CDR2) are obtained from the germline V gene. Whole blood was collected in K2EDTA tubes by collaborating institutions according to the institutions' own protocols. For TCRbeta analysis, collaborators shipped samples as frozen whole blood, isolated PBMCs, or DNA extracted from either of those sample types. With regard to this clone: Its target antigen remains unknown. No per-base quality is available; no much larger clone lies one base away.

The chain uses TRBV10-3 and TRBJ2-3; 8 middle bases align to TRBD2. Sequencing was carried out using peripheral blood. This clonotype originated in a woman over 75 with acute or convalescent COVID-19. For the CDR3, the sequence is CAISEGLANTDTQYF. Read as DNA, the sequence is TGTGCCATCAGTGAGGGACTAGCCAACACAGATACGCAGTATTTT.